This TCR beta chain was found in a study of T cell responses to AZD1222 COVID-19 vaccine. Notes on this clone: Its antigen remains unknown.

Repertoires were generated with immunoSEQ multiplex PCR, while TCRdb's copy carries only in-frame clones and drops some. The sample has 100,000 to 150,000 clones, around 86% seen once. Findings of the study overall: Two doses of AZD1222 preceded a rise in Spike-specific TCR breadth and depth. Donors in the cohort were predominantly white British and more often female, and clonal diversity was possibly underestimated. As reported, nearly half of all spike-specific TCRs target variant regions that are unmutated.

Germline CDR1 SEHNR, CDR2 FQNEAQ (reference sequence). V lost 5 bases and J lost 5, with 16 bases in between. The CDR3 runs to 14 residues. The sequence derives from an adult in good health. V gene TRBV7-9 combines with J gene TRBJ2-7; weak D call: TRBD1 (5 bases). The source material was peripheral blood, sampled on day 0 of AZD1222 vaccination. The CDR3 nucleotides are TGTGCCAGCAGCATTGGACCAGGGTTTGACGAGCAGTACTTC. As protein: CASSIGPGFDEQYF.